This note documents a single TCR beta chain sequence. Its recognized antigen is unknown. No per-base quality is available; no much larger clone lies one base away. This record comes from a study of blood T cell repertoires in COVID-19 (dated by TCRdb to the early 2020s). Regarding the complete study: Collaborator samples came from the United States, Italy and Spain and covered acute and convalescent phases of COVID-19. The prospective study material was composed of cDNA or gDNA derived from T cells, B-cell-depleted T cells, or PBMCs. Deeply sampled blood TCRbeta repertoires from subjects exposed to, actively infected with, or recovered from COVID-19 were included in the dataset. The repertoires were released in a freely available public database meant as a resource for research on the immune response to SARS-CoV-2. Samples were obtained from the ongoing ImmuneRACE study (first 160 participants) and from about 1,300 subjects provided by 6 global collaborators. A de-identified subject ID, COVID-19 status, age in years and sex were almost always included in the sample metadata. Where available, HLA class I and class II types were obtained from metadata supplied by the sample provider rather than from assay-based typing.

TCRbeta CDR3 regions were amplified from genomic DNA using the immunoSEQ Assay, a bias-controlled multiplex PCR. In the authors' own workflow: The number of nucleated cells in each sample was estimated by amplification of reference gene primers within the assay. Sequence reads were collapsed and filtered to measure the absolute abundance of every unique TCRbeta CDR3 rearrangement. For each sample, productive Simpson clonality was calculated as the square root of Simpson's diversity index over productive rearrangements. TCRdb took this table from immuneACCESS and kept in-frame rearrangements with V and J called. Such tables lack part of the clones; where checked against another copy, unresolved V genes explain under half of the gap, and the rest is unexplained. V and J calls and clone size are given by that table; D and trimming were obtained from the DNA. Within this sample are tens of thousands of clones, with about 83% of them counted one time only. Of the sample, less than 45% falls within the top ten clones.

The paper's findings and limits, for the study overall: The amount of clinical and demographic metadata varied by source and participant and was provided uncurated.

Each collaborating institution followed its own protocols to collect whole blood in K2EDTA tubes. For TCRbeta analysis, collaborators shipped samples in one of three forms: frozen whole blood, isolated PBMCs, or DNA extracted from either of those sample types. Measured from the cysteine to the phenylalanine, the CDR3 is 16 residues long. The entry retains the CDR3 DNA only, 48 bases that are in frame from base 1. The germline V gene (reference sequence) supplies CDR1 LNHDA and CDR2 SQIVND. V is clipped by 6 bases and J by 2 bases, and the sequence between their germline boundaries is 19 bases long. The rearranged chain carries TRBV19 and TRBJ1-2; the D gene cannot be resolved reliably. Material for sequencing was peripheral blood. The TCR comes from a man of 80 years or more with acute or convalescent COVID-19. The encoded CDR3 is CASRRRDLFLNYGYTF. DNA sequence: TGTGCCAGTAGGCGGAGGGATCTTTTCCTAAACTATGGCTACACCTTC.